This TCR beta chain was identified in a study of Ad26.COV2.S vaccination and SARS-CoV-2 variants. Turning to the study itself: COV1001, an Ad26.COV2.S trial, supplied this vaccine-arm donor. Administration of Ad26.COV2.S was intramuscular, either once or twice 56 days apart. General observations from the study: Spike-specific CD8+ and CD4+ T cell responses reportedly showed substantial breadth after vaccination.

Generated by immunoSEQ multiplex PCR, the TCRdb table keeps only in-frame clones and is missing some. Of about 320,000 clones in the sample, 85% were seen once. CDR3 size: 14 residues. V lost 0 bases and J lost 7, with 9 bases in between. Germline assignment: CDR1 LGHNA and CDR2 YNFKEQ. For this clone: As yet, its antigen is unknown.

The treatment was: roughly 19 received Ad26.COV2.S at low or high dose, single or two shots; about 5 received placebo; per-sample allocation not given. At day 63 after the first vaccine or placebo injection, samples were drawn. The TCR originated in a person between 18 and 65 years old who received the Ad26.COV2.S COVID-19 vaccine or a placebo. The material sequenced was peripheral blood, taken in a trial of Ad26.COV2.S vaccine versus placebo. This chain links TRBV4-2 with TRBJ2-2; unclear D gene. The CDR3 DNA follows: TGTGCCAGCAGCCAAGATCCGGGCGGCGGGGAGCTGTTTTTT. The encoded protein is CASSQDPGGGELFF.